This entry is about one TCR beta chain. Its antigen remains unidentified. Germline V gene data show CDR1 as SQVTM and CDR2 as ANQGSEA. This CDR3 region has 14 residues. Trimming took 4 bases from V and 3 from J, leaving 13 bases between them. RNA was isolated and reverse transcribed to cDNA, the sequencing template. Using immunoSEQ multiplex PCR, the repertoire was profiled, and TCRdb retains in-frame clones only, with some absent. The top ten clones hold around 10% of a sample with around 97,000 clones, approximately 58% of them seen once. The source of the sample is a study of CD8+ T cells in alopecia areata. Regarding the study as a whole: Lesional scalp, especially alopecia totalis/universalis, showed higher clonality than normal scalp. Possibly because of HLA-related factors, TCR sharing was less clear across patients than in mice.

The sequence was collected from a human donor in good health. J is TRBJ1-5 and V is TRBV29-1, with D tentatively TRBD1 (6 bases). Material for sequencing was CD4+ T cells sorted from blood. The CDR3, as DNA: TGCAGCGTTGTGGAACAGGGACTCAATCAGCCCCAGCATTTT. Translating it yields CSVVEQGLNQPQHF.